The 15 T cell receptor beta chains below all came from one sample that was sequenced in a study of lymphopenia after photon versus proton radiotherapy. Assay used: immunoSEQ multiplex PCR; TCRdb lists only in-frame clones, some missing. The repertoire has more than 45,000 clones, about four fifths of them found once; the top ten carry 2.1%. Sample: peripheral blood, taken from a patient treated with proton-based radiotherapy. The source of these receptors is a man aged 55-75 years with pancreatic cancer.

Only a few counts were recorded for this clone. V and J are TRBV4-1 and TRBJ2-2, with TRBD2 as a possible D gene (5 bases). The CDR3 extends over 16 amino acids. Trimming shortened V by 0 bases and J by 2 bases, and 10 bases separated the two germline ends. Germline V gives CDR1 MGHRA, CDR2 YSYEKL. CDR3 in DNA: TGCGCCAGCAGCCAAGAGGAGGCCGGCAACACCGGGGAGCTGTTTTTT. Translated, it gives CASSQEEAGNTGELFF.

The gene calls are TRBV29-1 and TRBJ2-3; perhaps TRBD2 as D (5 bases). V was clipped by 6 bases and J by 3 bases, with 13 bases between them. The CDR3 extends over 13 amino acids. CDR1 SQVTM and CDR2 ANQGSEA come from the germline V gene. The CDR3 loop is CSVLALETDTQYF. CDR3 coding DNA: TGCAGCGTCCTAGCCTTAGAAACAGATACGCAGTATTTT.

This clone was observed once. The chain recombines TRBV28 with TRBJ2-5; TRBD2 is a possible D gene (5 bases). The J call could be wrong; TRBJ2-7 is a better fit for the DNA end. This CDR3 has 13 amino acids. Germline lookup yields CDR1 MDHEN and CDR2 SYDVKM. This chain's CDR3 is CASSFAGKYEQYF. CDR3 DNA: TGTGCCAGCAGTTTCGCGGGTAAATACGAGCAGTACTTC.

The V call is TRBV7-2, the J call TRBJ2-1; TRBD1 or TRBD2 may be the D gene (5 bases each). V was trimmed by 3 bases and J by 8 bases, leaving 14 bases between them. Germline V CDR1 and CDR2: SGHTA, FQGNSA. This CDR3 is built from 14 residues. This CDR3 reads CASSFGTSRDEQFF. CDR3 nucleotides: TGTGCCAGCAGCTTCGGGACCTCTCGCGATGAGCAGTTCTTC.

The chain couples TRBV7-2 to TRBJ1-1; TRBD1 might be the D (6 bases). CDR3 length: 13 residues. The V end lost 5 bases, the J end lost 8 bases, and 15 bases lay between the germline ends. Germline CDR1 is SGHTA and CDR2 is FQGNSA. The CDR3 region has the DNA TGTGCCAGCAGCATAACAATGACAGGAGAAGCTTTCTTT. It codes for CASSITMTGEAFF.

This rearrangement joins TRBV4-2 to TRBJ1-4; unclear D gene. Trimming removed 4 bases from V and 4 bases from J, with 10 bases in between. This CDR3 spans 14 amino acids. The V gene's germline CDR1 is LGHNA and CDR2 YNFKEQ. CDR3 DNA: TGTGCCAGCAGCCTGGCGTTTGGTAATGAAAAACTGTTTTTT. Protein: CASSLAFGNEKLFF.

J is TRBJ2-7 and V is TRBV5-8; the D gene could be TRBD1 or TRBD2 (6 bases each). The V and J ends lost 4 bases and 4 bases respectively, with 18 bases between them. This CDR3 comprises 15 residues. The germline gives CDR1 SGHTS, CDR2 YDEGEE. CDR3 region: CASSLNGGGLYEQYF. CDR3 sequence (DNA): TGTGCCAGCAGCCTAAACGGGGGCGGCTTATACGAGCAGTACTTC. The whole variable domain, filled in from reference TRBV5-8 and TRBJ2-7, reads EAGVTQSPTHLIKTRGQQATLRCSPISGHTSVYWYQQALGLGLQFLLWYDEGEERNRGNFPPRFSGRQFPNYSSELNVNALELEDSALYLCASSLNGGGLYEQYFGPGTRLTVT.

The chain joins TRBV28 to TRBJ2-5; D is uncertain. The germline V gene encodes CDR1 MDHEN and CDR2 SYDVKM. The V end lost 5 bases, the J end lost 5 bases, and 9 bases lay between the germline ends. The CDR3 is made up of 12 amino acids. The CDR3 reads CASSRQPETQYF. CDR3 nucleotide sequence: TGTGCCAGCAGTCGTCAGCCGGAGACCCAGTACTTC.

The count of this clone is one. The J gene is TRBJ1-3, the V gene TRBV6-5; the match to TRBD1 covers 7 bases. V was pared by 6 bases and J by 4 bases, with 9 bases of the junction left unmatched. The germline gives CDR1 MNHEY, CDR2 SVGAGI. This CDR3 has 15 residues. CDR3 nucleotides: TGTGCCAGCAGACAACCTCAGGGGGACGGAAACACCATATATTTT. Residues: CASRQPQGDGNTIYF.

This chain joins TRBV14 and TRBJ2-1; D is unclear. V lost 2 bases and J lost 0, with 8 bases in between. Germline V lookup: CDR1 SGHDN, CDR2 FVKESK. The CDR3 covers 15 residues. CDR3 in amino acids: CASSQLLNSYNEQFF. In DNA form, the CDR3 reads TGTGCCAGCAGCCAACTTCTAAACTCCTACAATGAGCAGTTCTTC.

This clone was recorded once. The chain carries TRBV7-2 and TRBJ2-1; a possible D gene is TRBD2 (5 bases). Trimming cost V 1 base and J 1 base, with 8 bases left between them. CDR3 length: 15 residues. Germline loops: CDR1 SGHTA, CDR2 FQGNSA. The CDR3 DNA is TGTGCCAGCAGCTTAGTTGCGGGTTCCTACAATGAGCAGTTCTTC. Its translation is CASSLVAGSYNEQFF.

The rearrangement uses TRBV5-6 and TRBJ2-5; either TRBD1 or TRBD2 may supply D (6 bases each). V was pared by 0 bases and J by 5 bases, with 14 bases between. Germline V gene sequence: CDR1 SGHDT, CDR2 YYEEEE. The length of the CDR3 is 15 residues. The CDR3 DNA follows: TGTGCCAGCAGCTTGGACCCGGGGGCTGGGGAGACCCAGTACTTC. Its translation is CASSLDPGAGETQYF.

This rearrangement joins TRBV5-4 to TRBJ2-4, with D tentatively TRBD1 or TRBD2 (5 bases each). Germline assignment: CDR1 SGHNT and CDR2 YYREEE (reference sequence). V lost 4 bases, J lost 1 base, and 12 bases lay in between. This CDR3 spans 15 amino acids. CDR3 sequence (DNA): TGTGCCAGCAGCCCCGATGGGGGTGCCAAAAACATTCAGTACTTC. Translation: CASSPDGGAKNIQYF.

This clone came up once. This chain joins TRBV15 and TRBJ2-1; 10 nucleotides align to TRBD2. The trim removed 0 bases at V and 4 bases at J, leaving 6 bases unmatched. The CDR3 runs 17 residues. Germline V gene sequence: CDR1 LNHNV, CDR2 YYDKDF (reference sequence). The CDR3 region has the DNA TGTGCCACCAGCAGAGACCTAGCGGGGGACCCTTACAATGAGCAGTTCTTC. Translating it yields CATSRDLAGDPYNEQFF.

This sequence joins TRBV28 and TRBJ2-1, with 12 bases lining up with TRBD2. V shed 6 bases and J 7 bases; nucleotides not matched to a gene: 4. Looked up from germline, CDR1 is MDHEN and CDR2 is SYDVKM. CDR3 length equals 14 residues. In DNA form, the CDR3 reads TGTGCCAGCAGCGGGACTAGCGGGCGGAATGAGCAGTTCTTC. Its translation: CASSGTSGRNEQFF.